Listed here is a single T cell receptor beta chain. Its antigen is unknown. A library of TCRbeta sequences, prepared with unique molecular identifiers, was generated. A single record per CDR3 protein comes from TCRdb applying MiXCR to the PCR reads. Of 40,000 to 60,000 distinct CDR3 sequences detected, approximately 8.7% appear once; the ten largest clones hold about 26%. The CDR3 length is 14 residues. With 1 base removed from V and 7 bases from J, the gap between germline ends came to 10 bases. This record comes from a study of T-cell reconstitution after alpha-beta-depleted transplantation in children. Study-level findings and limits: The high TCRbeta diversity at day 60 in some patients came from surviving recipient T cells and thymic progenitors. By one year post-transplant, T-cell counts and diversity largely arose from T cells that were newly produced. Several hundred rapidly expanded clones from non-depleted graft cells reportedly supplied alpha-beta T cells about two months post-transplant.

The chain combines TRBV12-3 or TRBV12-4 with TRBJ2-2; D may correspond to TRBD1 or TRBD2 (5 bases each). The sample in question was PBMCs, mostly from graft donor cells, obtained 60 days after TCRalphabeta/CD19-depleted stem cell transplant. The TCR comes from a male patient between 2 and 15 years old who had a stem cell transplant for chronic granulomatous disease, so the T cells may come from the graft donor. This CDR3 reads CASSLGGGGGELFF. CDR3 sequence (DNA): TGTGCCAGCAGTTTAGGTGGGGGTGGCGGGGAGCTGTTTTTT.